This T cell receptor beta chain was identified in a study of blood T cell repertoires in COVID-19. Study overall: PBMCs, B-cell-depleted T cells, or T cells provided the cDNA or gDNA that made up the material.

V lost 9 bases and J lost 4; bases outside the gene matches: 8. The germline V gene encodes CDR1 KGHDR and CDR2 SFDVKD. This CDR3 is 14 amino acids long. How the authors handled the data: Amplified reference gene primers provided the basis for estimating nucleated cell counts. Profiled with immunoSEQ multiplex PCR; TCRdb holds only in-frame clones, not every one. D and trimming were read from the DNA, whereas the V and J calls and clone size are those reported in that table. The sample has a few hundred thousand clones; roughly 90% are singletons. This clone appeared a single time. This TCR came from a man aged 45-60 years with acute or convalescent COVID-19. The sequencing input was peripheral blood. The V and J genes are TRBV24-1 and TRBJ2-1, with TRBD2 identical over 7 bases. The CDR3 here is CATPTLAVYNEQFF. CDR3 in DNA: TGTGCCACCCCTACTCTAGCGGTTTACAATGAGCAGTTCTTC.